This TCR beta chain emerged from a study of T cells in Graves' hyperthyroidism and ophthalmopathy. The CDR3 is 13 residues long. Trimming pared 2 bases from V and 5 bases from J, leaving 10 bases between. Regions amplified from RNA transcripts were the TCR beta CDR3 regions. Carried out on the TCR CDR3, a first-round RT-PCR used the HTBI primer set. TCRdb independently ran MiXCR on the multiplex PCR reads; one entry per CDR3 protein. Of about 610,000 distinct CDR3 sequences listed, 46% are singletons. This clonotype turned up a few times. The source material was peripheral blood or thyroid tissue (not recorded which). This chain links TRBV7-1 with TRBJ2-7; D is unclear. TRBV7-1 is designated an ORF whose function remains uncertain. The TCR sequence derives from a woman in her late teens or twenties with Graves' hyperthyroidism. The CDR3 here is CASSSPSGDEQYF. The CDR3, as DNA: TGTGCCAGCAGCTCACCCAGTGGGGACGAGCAGTACTTC.